Listed below are T cell receptor beta chains from one sample, sequenced in a study of post-analysis software for immune sequencing data. From the PCR reads, TCRdb called clonotypes with MiXCR, one entry per CDR3 protein. The sample includes under 650,000 distinct CDR3 sequences, roughly 45% of them seen just once. Sequenced sample: blood. The receptor source for this set is a girl aged 5-17 years with multiple sclerosis. Each CDR3 is given with its conserved first and last residue. D genes are given only for firm matches. Clone size is stated in some rows and not others, as once, few, many or a class when expanded.

D gene	V gene	J gene	clone size	CDR3 protein	CDR3 DNA
.	TRBV12-3/TRBV12-4	TRBJ2-5	.	CASSITGTKETQYF	TGTGCCAGCAGTATAACCGGGACGAAAGAGACCCAGTACTTC
.	TRBV27	TRBJ2-7	.	CASSPAAGLATYEQYF	TGTGCCAGCAGTCCAGCCGCTGGGTTAGCGACCTACGAGCAGTACTTC
TRBD2	TRBV24-1	TRBJ2-1	few	CATSEPSLAGGRVQFF	TGTGCCACCAGTGAGCCTTCGCTAGCGGGAGGCCGGGTGCAGTTCTTC
TRBD1	TRBV6-6	TRBJ2-1	.	CASSVQGGSYNEQFF	TGTGCCAGCAGTGTACAGGGGGGAAGCTACAATGAGCAGTTCTTC
TRBD2	TRBV6-2/TRBV6-3	TRBJ2-3	.	CASRLTPGLAADTQYF	TGTGCCAGCAGACTTACTCCGGGACTAGCGGCAGATACGCAGTATTTT
TRBD1	TRBV9	TRBJ2-1	few	CASSVSTGNSCNEQFF	TGTGCCAGCAGCGTCTCGACAGGGAATTCCTGCAATGAGCAGTTCTTC
.	TRBV24-1	TRBJ2-6	.	CATSDLPGRVSSGANVLTF	TGTGCCACCAGTGATCTACCGGGACGGGTGAGCTCTGGGGCCAACGTCCTGACTTTC
TRBD1	TRBV24-1	TRBJ2-1	few	CATSDPGQATNEQFF	TGTGCCACCAGTGATCCAGGACAGGCCACCAATGAGCAGTTCTTC
.	TRBV7-9	TRBJ2-7	.	CASSLTGHNYEQYF	TGTGCCAGCAGCCTTACCGGGCACAACTACGAGCAGTACTTC
TRBD1	TRBV6-1	TRBJ1-2	.	CASSASPHSGGSGLNYGYTF	TGTGCCAGCAGCGCGAGCCCTCACTCAGGGGGATCGGGTCTAAACTATGGCTACACCTTC
.	TRBV11-3	TRBJ2-1	.	CASSADRDPTVYEQFF	TGTGCCAGCAGCGCGGACCGGGACCCGACCGTCTATGAGCAGTTCTTC
.	TRBV4-1	TRBJ2-3	.	CASSHRTTTDTQYF	TGCGCCAGCAGCCACCGGACTACCACAGATACGCAGTATTTT
TRBD2	TRBV24-1	TRBJ2-5	few	CATSDLTSGLQETQYF	TGTGCCACCAGTGATTTAACTAGCGGACTTCAAGAGACCCAGTACTTC
TRBD2	TRBV4-2	TRBJ2-5	few	CASSQALAGGGETQYF	TGTGCCAGCAGCCAAGCACTAGCGGGAGGGGGAGAGACCCAGTACTTC
TRBD1	TRBV6-6	TRBJ1-1	.	CASSPKSGQGRDTEAFF	TGTGCCAGCAGTCCAAAATCCGGACAGGGAAGGGACACTGAAGCTTTCTTT
TRBD1	TRBV7-2	TRBJ2-3	.	CASSFRQGPTDTQYF	TGTGCCAGCAGTTTTCGACAGGGTCCGACAGATACGCAGTATTTT
TRBD1	TRBV7-9	TRBJ1-4	few	CASSSGTGSRLFF	TGTGCCAGCAGCTCCGGGACAGGGAGTAGGCTGTTTTTT
.	TRBV4-1	TRBJ2-2	.	CASSRVVGEANTGELFF	TGCGCCAGCAGCCGAGTAGTGGGGGAGGCGAACACCGGGGAGCTGTTTTTT
TRBD1	TRBV5-1	TRBJ2-1	few	CASSPDRGSYNEQFF	TGTGCCAGCAGTCCGGACAGGGGCTCCTACAATGAGCAGTTCTTC
.	TRBV12-3/TRBV12-4	TRBJ2-1	.	CASSDSNSYNEQFF	TGTGCCAGCAGTGACAGCAACTCCTACAATGAGCAGTTCTTC
.	TRBV10-3	TRBJ1-5	once	CAISELGGGNQPQHF	TGTGCCATCAGTGAGTTGGGTGGAGGCAATCAGCCCCAGCATTTT
TRBD1	TRBV7-9	TRBJ1-2	many	CASSLDRGGYTF	TGTGCCAGCAGCTTAGACAGGGGTGGCTACACCTTC
.	TRBV25-1	TRBJ2-7	.	CASSDQDSNYEQYF	TGTGCCAGCAGTGATCAGGACAGCAACTACGAGCAGTACTTC
.	TRBV12-3/TRBV12-4	TRBJ1-5	.	CASSMSQGNQPQHF	TGTGCCAGCAGTATGAGCCAGGGCAATCAGCCCCAGCATTTT
.	TRBV7-8	TRBJ1-1	.	CASTTDSLNTEAFF	TGTGCCAGCACCACAGACAGCCTGAACACTGAAGCTTTCTTT
.	TRBV20-1	TRBJ2-7	few	CSARMGGAYEQYF	TGCAGTGCTAGAATGGGGGGCGCCTACGAGCAGTACTTC
TRBD1	TRBV5-1	TRBJ2-5	.	CASSFTGGIQETQYF	TGCGCCAGCAGCTTCACAGGGGGGATCCAAGAGACCCAGTACTTC
.	TRBV4-1	TRBJ1-5	.	CASSPTRGLSNQPQHF	TGCGCCAGCAGCCCGACCCGGGGACTGAGCAATCAGCCCCAGCATTTT
TRBD1	TRBV25-1	TRBJ2-1	.	CASSSQGAGRYEQFF	TGTGCCAGCAGTTCACAGGGGGCGGGTCGGTATGAGCAGTTCTTC
TRBD1	TRBV4-2	TRBJ2-7	.	CASSQNLGQGIPYEQYF	TGTGCCAGCAGCCAGAACTTAGGACAGGGTATTCCCTACGAGCAGTACTTC
TRBD2	TRBV7-2	TRBJ2-1	.	CAGLTSQREGGDEQFF	TGTGCCGGACTAACCAGCCAGCGGGAGGGGGGCGATGAGCAGTTCTTC
.	TRBV12-3/TRBV12-4	TRBJ2-4	few	CASSADNKGWGAKNIQYF	TGTGCCAGCAGTGCCGACAACAAAGGTTGGGGGGCCAAAAACATTCAGTACTTC
.	TRBV7-9	TRBJ1-2	few	CASSFGRSGYGYTF	TGTGCCAGCAGCTTTGGCAGATCCGGCTATGGCTACACCTTC
.	TRBV29-1	TRBJ2-7	.	CSVEEDSGYEQYF	TGCAGCGTTGAAGAAGACTCAGGGTACGAGCAGTACTTC
TRBD1	TRBV13	TRBJ1-6	.	CASSARTGERLNSPLHF	TGTGCCAGCAGCGCGCGGACAGGAGAACGGTTAAATTCACCCCTCCACTTT
.	TRBV20-1	TRBJ2-1	.	CSAWTGTNNEQFF	TGCAGTGCTTGGACCGGGACAAACAATGAGCAGTTCTTC
TRBD2	TRBV24-1	TRBJ2-1	.	CATREAGGGNEQFF	TGTGCCACAAGAGAAGCGGGAGGGGGCAATGAGCAGTTCTTC
.	TRBV24-1	TRBJ2-1	few	CATSDFTDSYNEQFF	TGTGCCACCAGTGATTTTACGGACTCCTACAATGAGCAGTTCTTC
.	TRBV12-3/TRBV12-4	TRBJ1-1	.	CASRVRGGETEAFF	TGTGCCAGCAGGGTTAGGGGGGGGGAGACTGAAGCTTTCTTT
TRBD2	TRBV29-1	TRBJ2-3	many	CSVAGLSTDTQYF	TGCAGCGTAGCGGGACTTAGCACAGATACGCAGTATTTT
TRBD1	TRBV3-1	TRBJ1-2	few	CASSHVRDRGGGYTF	TGTGCCAGCAGCCATGTCCGGGACAGGGGAGGTGGCTACACCTTC
.	TRBV18	TRBJ2-3	.	CASSPPRGPTDTQYF	TGTGCCAGCTCACCACCGAGGGGACCCACAGATACGCAGTATTTT
.	TRBV7-9	TRBJ2-5	.	CASSLGWSREQYF	TGTGCCAGCAGCTTAGGGTGGAGTCGGGAGCAGTACTTC
TRBD1	TRBV19	TRBJ2-7	.	CASSMGRGHLEQYF	TGTGCCAGTAGTATGGGAAGGGGGCATCTCGAGCAGTACTTC
.	TRBV12-3/TRBV12-4	TRBJ2-7	.	CVSSLGSARLTYEQYF	TGTGTCAGCAGTTTAGGATCTGCCAGGTTAACCTACGAGCAGTACTTC
.	TRBV12-3/TRBV12-4	TRBJ1-3	.	CASSSRVAGNTIYF	TGTGCCAGCAGTTCCAGGGTTGCTGGAAACACCATATATTTT
TRBD2	TRBV12-3/TRBV12-4	TRBJ2-7	.	CASSFGGASYEQYF	TGTGCCAGCAGTTTCGGGGGGGCCTCCTACGAGCAGTACTTC
.	TRBV9	TRBJ1-6	.	CASSVAQGPSYNSPLHF	TGTGCCAGCAGCGTAGCCCAGGGCCCCTCCTATAATTCACCCCTCCACTTT
.	TRBV20-1	TRBJ1-2	.	CSASNGDYGYTF	TGCAGTGCTAGTAACGGAGACTATGGCTACACCTTC
.	TRBV5-1	TRBJ2-1	.	CASSLIAGANNEQFF	TGCGCCAGCAGCTTGATTGCGGGGGCGAACAATGAGCAGTTCTTC
TRBD2	TRBV7-9	TRBJ2-7	.	CASSVPGASGSLINEQYF	TGTGCCAGCAGCGTACCGGGGGCTAGCGGGAGTCTCATAAACGAGCAGTACTTC
.	TRBV4-1	TRBJ2-3	.	CASVRAGAKDTQYF	TGCGCCAGTGTAAGGGCAGGGGCCAAGGATACGCAGTATTTT
.	TRBV7-7	TRBJ2-3	.	CASSSSPRTDTQYF	TGTGCTAGCAGCTCGTCGCCAAGGACAGATACGCAGTATTTT
TRBD2	TRBV20-1	TRBJ2-1	few	CSVSTLAGESYNEQFF	TGCAGTGTTTCAACCCTAGCGGGGGAATCCTACAATGAGCAGTTCTTC
.	TRBV11-2	TRBJ2-1	.	CASSLEVEWSTNEQFF	TGTGCCAGCAGCTTAGAAGTTGAATGGTCTACAAACGAGCAGTTCTTC
.	TRBV5-1	TRBJ2-5	.	CASSWQEGPQETQYF	TGCGCCAGCAGCTGGCAGGAGGGACCCCAAGAGACCCAGTACTTC
.	TRBV6-6	TRBJ2-5	once	CASSYPRGSEETRYF	TGTGCCAGCAGTTACCCCCGGGGGAGTGAAGAGACCCGGTACTTC
.	TRBV6-1	TRBJ2-6	.	CASIPGGAGANVLTF	TGTGCCAGCATCCCGGGCGGGGCTGGGGCCAACGTCCTGACTTTC
TRBD2	TRBV30	TRBJ2-1	.	CAWKIAGGRNEQFF	TGTGCCTGGAAGATAGCGGGAGGACGGAATGAGCAGTTCTTC